The 26 T cell receptor beta chains reported below all come from one sample, sequenced in a study of CD8 T cells in Susac syndrome. Random hexamers were used to reverse transcribe roughly 0.5 to 1 ug of RNA. Using its own MiXCR run on the immunoSEQ multiplex PCR reads, TCRdb lists one record per CDR3 protein. In the table there are around 100,000 distinct CDR3 sequences, approximately 95% of which are singletons. The sample consisted of CD8+ T cells from PBMCs. These receptor sequences come from a human donor with Susac syndrome.

The chain uses TRBV3-1 and TRBJ2-7, with D possibly matching TRBD2 (6 bases). This CDR3 region has 15 residues. Trimming stripped 3 bases from V and 3 bases from J, with 15 bases between. Germline V gene lookup returns CDR1 LGHDT and CDR2 YNNKEL (reference sequence). The CDR3, as DNA: TGTGCCAGCAGCCAGGACCTCAGGGAGGTCTACGAGCAGTACTTC. It is translated as CASSQDLREVYEQYF.

In this sample, this clonotype turned up a few times. The V and J genes are TRBV11-2 and TRBJ2-7; TRBD2 matches at 10 bases. This CDR3 comprises 14 residues. Germline V CDR1 and CDR2: SGHAT, FQNNGV. J lost 6 bases, V lost 6 bases, and 8 bases had no gene match. CDR3 residues: CASRSKRGGSEQYF. The CDR3 coding sequence is TGTGCCAGCAGATCGAAGCGGGGGGGCTCCGAGCAGTACTTC.

The chain couples TRBV29-1 to TRBJ2-3, with no clear D. Trimming cost V 5 bases and J 0 bases, with 12 bases left between them. Germline V lookup: CDR1 SQVTM, CDR2 ANQGSEA. The CDR3 spans 14 residues. The CDR3 DNA follows: TGCAGCGTTAATCAGCCTCCTAGCACAGATACGCAGTATTTT. It encodes CSVNQPPSTDTQYF.

This chain joins TRBV9 and TRBJ2-3; D gene ambiguous. Germline values: CDR1 SGDLS, CDR2 YYNGEE. V lost 2 bases and J lost 9, with 13 bases in between. The CDR3 has 13 amino acids. The CDR3 protein is CASSVPPVGTQYF. DNA for the CDR3: TGTGCCAGCAGCGTCCCTCCGGTGGGCACGCAGTATTTT. Variable domain in full (rest from reference TRBV9 and TRBJ2-3): DSGVTQTPKHLITATGQRVTLRCSPRSGDLSVYWYQQSLDQGLQFLIQYYNGEERAKGNILERFSAQQFPDLHSELNLSSLELGDSALYFCASSVPPVGTQYFGPGTRLTVL.

This sequence joins TRBV24-1 and TRBJ2-3, with TRBD1 matching 11 bases. CDR1 KGHDR and CDR2 SFDVKD come from the germline V gene. CDR3 size: 15 residues. The trim removed 5 bases at V and 4 bases at J, leaving 4 bases unmatched. The DNA of the CDR3 is TGTGCCACCAGTGCGTCGGGACAGGGGGCAGATACGCAGTATTTT. It specifies CATSASGQGADTQYF.

The chain employs TRBV15 and TRBJ2-3; D may match TRBD1 or TRBD2 (5 bases each). Deletions cut 9 bases from V and 2 bases from J, with 15 bases between. The germline CDR1 and CDR2 sequences are LNHNV and YYDKDF (reference sequence). There are 14 residues in the CDR3. Here the CDR3 DNA reads TGTGCCACACGCGGGCCCGGGGCCACAGATACGCAGTATTTT. Its translation is CATRGPGATDTQYF.

The chain combines TRBV12-3 or TRBV12-4 with TRBJ1-2, with 7 nucleotides matching TRBD1. The junction had 6 bases not matched to a gene; V was cut back by 6 bases and J by 8 bases. The CDR3 is made up of 12 amino acids. The CDR3 here is CASSPTGQGYTF. In nucleotides, the CDR3 is TGTGCCAGCAGCCCGACAGGGCAAGGCTACACCTTC.

The rearrangement uses TRBV11-2 and TRBJ2-3; D is ambiguous. V was clipped by 5 bases and J by 5 bases, with 5 bases between them. Germline V gene sequence: CDR1 SGHAT, CDR2 FQNNGV. There are 11 residues in the CDR3. The CDR3, as DNA: TGTGCCAGCAGCCCAGGAGATACGCAGTATTTT. Amino acids: CASSPGDTQYF.

The J gene is TRBJ2-3, the V gene TRBV2, with 14 bases fitting TRBD2. J gave up 4 bases and V 6 bases, and 6 bases lay outside the gene matches. The CDR3 spans 16 residues. Germline CDR1 is SNHLY and CDR2 is FYNNEI. CDR3 loop: CASRWGLAGVADTQYF. In DNA, the CDR3 is TGTGCCAGCAGGTGGGGACTAGCGGGAGTCGCAGATACGCAGTATTTT.

The chain employs TRBV23-1 and TRBJ1-6, with D perhaps TRBD1 (5 bases). TRBV23-1 is labeled an ORF, and its function is uncertain. Trimming removed 0 bases from V and 7 bases from J, with 16 bases in between. The CDR3 extends over 17 amino acids. CDR3 amino acids: CASSQSVGGCGNSPLHF. CDR3 nucleotides: TGCGCCAGCAGTCAATCGGTGGGGGGGTGTGGAAATTCACCCCTCCACTTT.

The chain carries TRBV27 and TRBJ2-6; D ambiguous. Between the trimmed V and J ends, which lost 5 bases and 4 bases, there was a span of 18 bases. The CDR3 sequence is 17 residues long. Germline V gene data show CDR1 as MNHEY and CDR2 as SMNVEV (reference sequence). CDR3 DNA sequence: TGTGCCAGCAGTCCCCCAGTGACCTCCCGGGGGGCCAACGTCCTGACTTTC. Its translation: CASSPPVTSRGANVLTF.

The rearrangement joins TRBV20-1 to TRBJ1-1; a weak D match, TRBD1 (6 bases). The ends were cut back, 3 bases at V and 5 bases at J, with 13 bases in the middle. CDR1 is DFQATT and CDR2 is SNEGSKA in the germline V gene (reference sequence). This CDR3 contains 13 residues. Here the CDR3 reads CSARVGAGTEAFF. Here the CDR3 DNA reads TGCAGTGCTAGGGTGGGGGCCGGGACTGAAGCTTTCTTT.

The chain carries TRBV5-6 and TRBJ2-7, with D possibly TRBD2 on 5 matching bases. This CDR3 is 13 amino acids long. Germline V gene sequence: CDR1 SGHDT, CDR2 YYEEEE. Trimming removed 4 bases from V and 6 bases from J, with 14 bases in between. The chain's CDR3 is CASSLSEGTEQYF. The DNA for the CDR3 is TGTGCCAGCAGCCTCTCCGAGGGAACCGAGCAGTACTTC.

The rearrangement links TRBV27 to TRBJ1-4, with D possibly matching TRBD1 (6 bases). The CDR3 contains 15 residues. Germline V gene lookup returns CDR1 MNHEY and CDR2 SMNVEV (reference sequence). V was clipped by 3 bases and J by 5 bases, with 13 bases between them. The CDR3 DNA follows: TGTGCCAGCAGTTTCACAGGGAGAAGGAATGAAAAACTGTTTTTT. It yields the protein CASSFTGRRNEKLFF.

V is TRBV29-1 and J is TRBJ2-5, with D possibly TRBD1 on 8 matching bases. The CDR3 runs to 17 residues. V was shortened by 4 bases and J by 0 bases, with 21 bases between the two germline ends. Germline CDR1 is SQVTM and CDR2 is ANQGSEA. CDR3 sequence (DNA): TGCAGCGTTGCGGGGGGAAGGCAGGGGGCGGACCAAGAGACCCAGTACTTC. Translating gives CSVAGGRQGADQETQYF.

The chain recombines TRBV12-3 or TRBV12-4 with TRBJ2-1; 14 bases match TRBD2. The CDR3 sequence is 15 residues long. The junction had 4 bases not matched to a gene; V was cut back by 4 bases and J by 8 bases. CDR3 sequence: CASSYGTSGGHEQFF. The CDR3 coding sequence is TGTGCCAGCAGTTATGGGACTAGCGGGGGCCATGAGCAGTTCTTC.

A single count supports this clonotype. V usage is TRBV11-2 and J usage is TRBJ2-7, with a possible D match to TRBD1 (5 bases). Germline V gene sequence: CDR1 SGHAT, CDR2 FQNNGV. CDR3 size: 13 residues. The ends were cut back, 4 bases at V and 2 bases at J, with 9 bases in the middle. The DNA of the CDR3 is TGTGCCAGCAGCTGGAAAGGGGCCTACGAGCAGTACTTC. This sequence encodes CASSWKGAYEQYF.

The chain recombines TRBV4-1 with TRBJ2-5; D is possibly TRBD1 or TRBD2 (5 bases each). The ends were cut back, 3 bases at V and 0 bases at J, with 17 bases in the middle. CDR3 size: 17 residues. Germline CDR1 is MGHRA and CDR2 is YSYEKL. The CDR3 reads CASSHFTPGTNQETQYF. The CDR3 DNA follows: TGCGCCAGCAGCCACTTCACTCCTGGGACCAACCAAGAGACCCAGTACTTC.

This clonotype was detected once. The chain carries TRBV19 and TRBJ2-1; no definite D call. The CDR3 sequence is 12 residues long. Trimming removed 1 base from V and 10 bases from J, with 8 bases in between. Germline CDR1 LNHDA, CDR2 SQIVND (reference sequence). The CDR3 loop reads CASSIARNEQFF. CDR3 coding DNA: TGTGCCAGTAGTATAGCAAGGAACGAGCAGTTCTTC.

V and J are TRBV20-1 and TRBJ2-2; TRBD1 matches at 7 bases. The germline V gene encodes CDR1 DFQATT and CDR2 SNEGSKA (reference sequence). V gave up 2 bases and J gave up 8 bases; unmatched junction bases: 2. The CDR3 extends over 12 amino acids. For the CDR3, the DNA is TGCAGTGCTAGAAAGGGGGCTGGGGAGCTGTTTTTT. This translates into CSARKGAGELFF.

The V call is TRBV9, the J call TRBJ2-7; no clear D. The V and J ends lost 0 bases and 3 bases respectively, with 7 bases between them. Looked up from germline, CDR1 is SGDLS and CDR2 is YYNGEE. The CDR3 sequence is 13 residues long. CDR3 sequence: CASSVATNYEQYF. DNA of the CDR3: TGTGCCAGCAGCGTAGCTACCAACTACGAGCAGTACTTC.

The chain uses TRBV9 and TRBJ1-1; TRBD1 might be the D (6 bases). Germline V CDR1 and CDR2: SGDLS, YYNGEE. There are 15 residues in the CDR3. Trimming shortened V by 0 bases and J by 5 bases, and 14 bases separated the two germline ends. CDR3 amino acids: CASSVDGGRYTEAFF. The CDR3 coding sequence is TGTGCCAGCAGCGTAGATGGGGGGCGTTATACTGAAGCTTTCTTT.

This chain uses TRBV20-1 with TRBJ2-2; 11 bases fit TRBD2. CDR3 size: 16 residues. In germline, CDR1 is DFQATT, CDR2 SNEGSKA (reference sequence). V lost 2 bases to trimming and J lost 5 bases; unmatched junction nucleotides: 7. In DNA, the CDR3 is TGCAGTGCTAGACCCTTGACTAGCGGGGATACCGGGGAGCTGTTTTTT. Translated, it gives CSARPLTSGDTGELFF.

The genes are TRBV24-1 and TRBJ2-2, with D uncertain. The CDR3 has 15 amino acids. Trimming took off 9 bases at V and 1 base at J, with 14 bases between the two ends. From germline, CDR1 is KGHDR and CDR2 SFDVKD. As DNA, the CDR3 is TGTGCCACCGGTAGAATCGCTTTGAACACCGGGGAGCTGTTTTTT. It translates to CATGRIALNTGELFF.

The gene calls are TRBV15 and TRBJ1-1, with 8 bases lining up with TRBD1. CDR1 is LNHNV, CDR2 YYDKDF, per germline (reference sequence). The V and J ends lost 3 bases and 7 bases, in that order; junction bases with no gene match: 7. This CDR3 has 14 residues. Here the CDR3 reads CATSRTGEASEAFF. CDR3 in DNA: TGTGCCACCAGCAGGACAGGGGAGGCGAGTGAAGCTTTCTTT.

This chain links TRBV20-1 with TRBJ2-3, with D possibly TRBD2 on 6 matching bases. CDR1 is DFQATT, CDR2 SNEGSKA, per germline (reference sequence). The CDR3 extends over 15 amino acids. Trimming shortened V by 6 bases and J by 6 bases, and 22 bases separated the two germline ends. The CDR3 DNA is TGCAGTGCAACGACTAGGCGCGGTATGTGGGATACGCAGTATTTT. This gives the protein CSATTRRGMWDTQYF.